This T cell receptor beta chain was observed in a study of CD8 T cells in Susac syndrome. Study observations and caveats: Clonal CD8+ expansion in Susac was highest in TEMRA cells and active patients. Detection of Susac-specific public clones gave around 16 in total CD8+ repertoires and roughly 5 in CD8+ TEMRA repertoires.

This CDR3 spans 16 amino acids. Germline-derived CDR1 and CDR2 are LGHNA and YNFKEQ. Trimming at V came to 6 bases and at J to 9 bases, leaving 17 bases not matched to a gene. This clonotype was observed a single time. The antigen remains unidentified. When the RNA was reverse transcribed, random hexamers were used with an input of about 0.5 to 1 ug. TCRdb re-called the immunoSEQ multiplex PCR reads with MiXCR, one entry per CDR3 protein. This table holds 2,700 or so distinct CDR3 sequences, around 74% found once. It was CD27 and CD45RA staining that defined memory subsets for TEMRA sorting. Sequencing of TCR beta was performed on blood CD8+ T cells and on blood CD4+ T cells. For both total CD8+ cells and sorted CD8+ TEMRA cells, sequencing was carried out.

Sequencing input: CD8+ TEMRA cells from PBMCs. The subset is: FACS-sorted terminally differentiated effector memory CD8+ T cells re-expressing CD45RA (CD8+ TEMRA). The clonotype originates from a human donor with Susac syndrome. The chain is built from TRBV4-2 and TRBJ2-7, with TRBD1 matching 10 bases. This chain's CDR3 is CASSSAGLDRGETQYF. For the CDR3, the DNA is TGTGCCAGCAGTTCCGCGGGCTTGGACAGGGGGGAAACGCAGTACTTC.